This TCR beta chain was documented in a study of blood T cell repertoires in COVID-19. Across the study: From the United States, Italy and Spain came samples of acute and convalescent COVID-19. In each case, the material was cDNA or gDNA derived from T cells, B-cell-depleted T cells, or PBMCs.

Measured with immunoSEQ multiplex PCR; TCRdb has only the in-frame clones, and not every one. The table lists 52,000 or so clones, 83% of them singletons. The CDR3 runs to 13 residues. V shed 7 bases and J 10 bases; nucleotides not matched to a gene: 7. Germline V gene data show CDR1 as MNHEY and CDR2 as SVGAGI. This TCR derives from a middle-aged man with acute or convalescent COVID-19. Sequenced material: peripheral blood. The chain joins TRBV6-5 to TRBJ1-2, with 12 bases identical to TRBD1. CDR3 protein: CASTRDRGQDYTF. Written as DNA, the CDR3 is TGTGCCAGCACCCGGGACAGGGGGCAAGACTACACCTTC.